These 23 T cell receptor beta chains share one sample of origin, sequenced in a study of T cells after somatic rescue of genetic block. Some clones are missing from TCRdb's copy, which holds only in-frame ones; the method was immunoSEQ multiplex PCR. This sample has tens of thousands of clones, with roughly 91% found just once. The source material was peripheral blood mononuclear cells (PBMCs). The receptors derive from a man aged 25-45 years.

The V and J genes are TRBV30 and TRBJ1-3; D gene unclear. V was shortened by 1 base and J by 0 bases, with 10 bases between the two germline ends. This CDR3 contains 15 residues. CDR1 GTSNPN and CDR2 SVGIG come from the germline V gene (reference sequence). The CDR3, as DNA: TGTGCCTGGAGTGGTGGACCGATCTCTGGAAACACCATATATTTT. Translating gives CAWSGGPISGNTIYF. The whole variable domain, filled in from reference TRBV30 and TRBJ1-3, reads SQTIHQWPATLVQPVGSPLSLECTVEGTSNPNLYWYRQAAGRGLQLLFYSVGIGQISSEVPQNLSASRPQDRQFILSSKKLLLSDSGFYLCAWSGGPISGNTIYFGEGSWLTVV.

The J gene is TRBJ1-4, the V gene TRBV6-1; no definite D call. The CDR3 has 13 residues. Trimming pared 1 base from V and 8 bases from J, leaving 8 bases between. CDR1 and CDR2 (germline): MNHNS, SASEGT. The CDR3 is CASSEVVEEKLFF. The CDR3 nucleotides are TGTGCCAGCAGTGAAGTTGTTGAGGAAAAACTGTTTTTT.

The genes are TRBV10-2 and TRBJ2-7; D remains ambiguous. CDR1 is WSHSY and CDR2 is SAAADI in the germline V gene. V shed 5 bases and J shed 4 bases, with 9 bases lying between them. CDR3 length: 12 residues. The DNA of the CDR3 is TGCGCCAGCAGTCCGGAGTCTTACGAGCAGTACTTC. This gives the protein CASSPESYEQYF.

The chain links TRBV7-9 to TRBJ2-7; 8 nucleotides agree with TRBD2. CDR1 and CDR2 from the germline V gene are SEHNR and FQNEAQ (reference sequence). This CDR3 spans 14 amino acids. Unmatched junction bases numbered 13, after V lost 8 bases and J lost 7 bases. In nucleotides, the CDR3 is TGTGCCAGCGAGACTAGCGACAGGAGGTTTGAGCAGTACTTC. It yields the protein CASETSDRRFEQYF.

CDR3 in DNA: TGCGCCAGCAGCCAAGATTCTTACTACTCTGGAAACACCATATATTTT. As protein: CASSQDSYYSGNTIYF. V usage is TRBV4-1 and J usage is TRBJ1-3, with D hard to call. V was pared by 0 bases and J by 0 bases, with 9 bases between. In germline, CDR1 is MGHRA, CDR2 YSYEKL. There are 16 residues in the CDR3.

The V and J genes are TRBV4-3 and TRBJ1-1; no reliable D call. Germline CDR1 reads LGHNA; CDR2 reads YSLEER. V gave up 3 bases and J gave up 1 base, with 9 bases separating them. This CDR3 region has 14 residues. The CDR3 spells CASSQTTANTEAFF. CDR3 DNA: TGCGCCAGCAGCCAGACCACAGCGAACACTGAAGCTTTCTTT.

This clone came up a few times. The rearrangement links TRBV7-9 to TRBJ1-1; D not certain. Germline CDR1 is SEHNR and CDR2 is FQNEAQ (reference sequence). Trimming took 4 bases from V and 7 from J, leaving 7 bases between them. CDR3 length: 11 amino acids. The CDR3 coding sequence is TGTGCCAGCAGCTGGGAGATTGAAGCTTTCTTT. Protein sequence: CASSWEIEAFF.

The chain joins TRBV11-3 to TRBJ2-1, with TRBD2 as a possible D gene (5 bases). The CDR3 has 14 residues. Looked up from germline, CDR1 is SGHNT and CDR2 is YENEEA. Trimming removed 1 base at V and 7 bases at J, with 11 bases between. The CDR3 nucleotides are TGTGCCAGCAGCTTAGGTACTAGATGGAATGAGCAGTTCTTC. Its translation: CASSLGTRWNEQFF.

The chain recombines TRBV5-4 with TRBJ2-4; perhaps TRBD2 as D (6 bases). V was pared by 5 bases and J by 7 bases, with 19 bases between. This CDR3 region has 15 residues. Germline V CDR1 and CDR2: SGHNT, YYREEE (reference sequence). The CDR3 reads CASRPAGGVPNIQYF. DNA of the CDR3: TGTGCCAGCAGACCGGCCGGGGGAGTACCTAACATTCAGTACTTC.

This sequence joins TRBV4-2 and TRBJ2-1; 13 bases are shared with TRBD2. After removal of 4 bases from V and 10 bases from J, the junction contained 7 bases not matched to a gene. Germline values: CDR1 LGHNA, CDR2 YNFKEQ. The CDR3 is 15 residues long. CDR3 protein: CASSRTSGGAGEQFF. CDR3 sequence (DNA): TGTGCCAGCAGCCGAACTAGCGGGGGGGCAGGGGAGCAGTTCTTC.

The chain combines TRBV7-9 with TRBJ2-3; no definite D call. Germline V gene sequence: CDR1 SEHNR, CDR2 FQNEAQ (reference sequence). V was trimmed by 0 bases and J by 0 bases, leaving 16 bases between them. The CDR3 extends over 18 amino acids. CDR3 loop: CASSLAWGASESTDTQYF. The CDR3 DNA reads as TGTGCCAGCAGCTTAGCGTGGGGTGCGTCTGAAAGCACAGATACGCAGTATTTT.

V gene TRBV2 combines with J gene TRBJ1-1; D ambiguous. The CDR3 length is 14 residues. Trimming removed 1 base at V and 4 bases at J, with 10 bases between. Per the germline V gene, CDR1 is SNHLY and CDR2 is FYNNEI. The CDR3 region has the DNA TGTGCCAGCAGTGAAGTAGAGGTGGGCACTGAAGCTTTCTTT. Its translation: CASSEVEVGTEAFF.

The rearrangement links TRBV18 to TRBJ1-1; D unresolved. Germline lookup yields CDR1 KGHSH and CDR2 LQKENI. V dropped 1 base and J dropped 1 base, with 7 bases sitting between them. CDR3 length: 14 residues. This CDR3 reads CASSPQGKNTEAFF. DNA of the CDR3: TGTGCCAGCTCACCACAGGGAAAGAACACTGAAGCTTTCTTT.

This chain joins TRBV5-1 and TRBJ2-7, with D perhaps being TRBD1 or TRBD2 (7 bases each). The CDR3 runs to 15 residues. Trimming took off 7 bases at V and 1 base at J, with 18 bases between the two ends. Germline CDR1 is SGHRS and CDR2 is YFSETQ. Here the CDR3 reads CASSQGGANSYEQYF. In DNA, the CDR3 is TGCGCCAGCTCCCAGGGGGGGGCGAATTCCTACGAGCAGTACTTC.

This clone appeared a single time. This sequence joins TRBV2 and TRBJ1-4; TRBD1 is a possible D gene (5 bases). V dropped 5 bases and J dropped 13 bases, with 20 bases sitting between them. The CDR3 runs to 14 residues. CDR1 and CDR2 from the germline V gene are SNHLY and FYNNEI. CDR3 in DNA: TGTGCCAGCAGTTCGGGACTTGGAGAGAAAGGACTGTTTTTT. Translating it yields CASSSGLGEKGLFF. Full variable domain (missing parts from reference TRBV2 and TRBJ1-4): EPEVTQTPSHQVTQMGQEVILRCVPISNHLYFYWYRQILGQKVEFLVSFYNNEISEKSEIFDDQFSVERPDGSNFTLKIRSTKLEDSAMYFCASSSGLGEKGLFFGSGTQLSVL.

This clone occurred a few times. The chain combines TRBV9 with TRBJ1-1; TRBD1 might be the D (6 bases). V gave up 2 bases and J gave up 1 base, with 21 bases separating them. This CDR3 is built from 18 residues. Germline lookup yields CDR1 SGDLS and CDR2 YYNGEE. DNA for the CDR3: TGTGCCAGCAGCGTCTCGGTCCAATCAGGGGCGGGGAACACTGAAGCTTTCTTT. Amino acid sequence: CASSVSVQSGAGNTEAFF.

This clone was recorded only once. CDR3 nucleotides: TGTGCCAGTCAGCGAGGACTCTCCAATGAAAAACTGTTTTTT. Translated: CASQRGLSNEKLFF. The chain is built from TRBV4-2 and TRBJ1-4, with D unclear. Trimming left V 9 bases short and J 5 bases short, with 16 bases between. The CDR3 is made up of 14 amino acids. The V gene's germline CDR1 is LGHNA and CDR2 YNFKEQ.

This clone was seen only once. V usage is TRBV7-9 and J usage is TRBJ2-1; D not resolved. Germline V gene lookup returns CDR1 SEHNR and CDR2 FQNEAQ (reference sequence). Trimming pared 5 bases from V and 5 bases from J, leaving 7 bases between. This CDR3 region has 12 residues. The CDR3 loop is CASSPWDNEQFF. Here the CDR3 DNA reads TGTGCCAGCAGCCCGTGGGACAATGAGCAGTTCTTC. Full variable domain (missing parts from reference TRBV7-9 and TRBJ2-1): DTGVSQNPRHKITKRGQNVTFRCDPISEHNRLYWYRQTLGQGPEFLTYFQNEAQLEKSRLLSDRFSAERPKGSFSTLEIQRTEQGDSAMYLCASSPWDNEQFFGPGTRLTVL.

The chain joins TRBV5-8 to TRBJ2-1; D is possibly TRBD2 (7 bases). The V end was cut by 3 bases, the J end by 8 bases, with 21 bases between. The CDR3 totals 16 residues. Germline V gene lookup returns CDR1 SGHTS and CDR2 YDEGEE. The CDR3 DNA reads TGTGCCAGCAGCTGGGGGCGGGAGAGGGGCATCGATGAGCAGTTCTTC. Residues: CASSWGRERGIDEQFF.

The chain couples TRBV2 to TRBJ1-1; D may be TRBD1 (6 bases). Germline-derived CDR1 and CDR2 are SNHLY and FYNNEI. Between the trimmed V and J ends, which lost 10 bases and 5 bases, there was a span of 17 bases. This CDR3 has 13 residues. CDR3 region: CAKGRQVLTEAFF. Written as DNA, the CDR3 is TGTGCCAAGGGGCGACAGGTATTAACTGAAGCTTTCTTT.

The genes are TRBV19 and TRBJ2-7; possible D gene TRBD2, 6 bases. The V end lost 5 bases, the J end lost 2 bases, and 16 bases lay between the germline ends. The CDR3 consists of 15 residues. Germline CDR1 is LNHDA and CDR2 is SQIVND (reference sequence). This CDR3 reads CASSGAGTAAYEQYF. DNA for the CDR3: TGTGCCAGTAGTGGAGCCGGGACTGCAGCCTACGAGCAGTACTTC. Variable domain in full (rest from reference TRBV19 and TRBJ2-7): DGGITQSPKYLFRKEGQNVTLSCEQNLNHDAMYWYRQDPGQGLRLIYYSQIVNDFQKGDIAEGYSVSREKKESFPLTVTSAQKNPTAFYLCASSGAGTAAYEQYFGPGTRLTVT.

The CDR3 sequence is CASSQYGGVGEKLFF. The CDR3, as DNA: TGTGCCAGCAGCCAGTACGGGGGGGTAGGGGAAAAACTGTTTTTT. The genes are TRBV4-2 and TRBJ1-4; TRBD1 is a possible D gene (5 bases). Germline CDR1 LGHNA, CDR2 YNFKEQ. V was shortened by 3 bases and J by 8 bases, with 16 bases between the two germline ends. The CDR3 is 15 residues long.

This chain connects TRBV18 to TRBJ2-5; TRBD2 matches at 10 bases. There are 16 residues in the CDR3. V trimming: 3 bases; J trimming: 4 bases; junction bases outside the gene matches: 8. Germline lookup yields CDR1 KGHSH and CDR2 LQKENI. For the CDR3, the DNA is TGTGCCAGCTCACCGAGAGTAGCGGGGGGCGCAGAGACCCAGTACTTC. Protein product: CASSPRVAGGAETQYF.